A selection of T cell receptor beta chains follows, all from one sample in a study of blood T cell repertoires in COVID-19. This table comes from immunoSEQ multiplex PCR, and its TCRdb copy is limited to in-frame clones, with some not included. The sample consists of about 280,000 clones, more than 75% of them appearing once. Sequencing was carried out using peripheral blood. The origin of the receptors is a woman aged 25-40 years who had recovered from COVID-19. Each CDR3 is given with its conserved first and last residue. The D gene is left open where the match is weak. Clone sizes are given selectively: once, few, many, or a class where the clone is expanded.

d_call	v_call	j_call	clone_size	cdr3_aa	cdr3_nt
TRBD1	TRBV15	TRBJ1-1	-	CATSRTTGATEAFF	TGTGCCACCAGCAGAACCACAGGGGCCACGGAAGCTTTCTTT
TRBD1	TRBV6-2/TRBV6-3	TRBJ1-5	once	CASSRQGADQPQHF	TGTGCCAGCAGCCGACAGGGGGCGGATCAGCCCCAGCATTTT
TRBD2	TRBV11-2	TRBJ2-5	-	CASSLVGGVETQYF	TGTGCCAGCAGCTTAGTCGGGGGGGTCGAGACCCAGTACTTC
-	TRBV19	TRBJ2-4	-	CASSKTPGGGGGGKNIQYF	TGTGCCAGTAGTAAAACCCCTGGTGGAGGGGGCGGAGGCAAAAACATTCAGTACTTC
-	TRBV21-1	TRBJ2-7	-	CASSKGGGSSYEQYF	TGTGCCAGCAGCAAAGGAGGCGGGAGCTCCTACGAGCAGTACTTC
-	TRBV12-3/TRBV12-4	TRBJ2-7	once	CASSYPGGEQYF	TGTGCCAGCAGCTACCCCGGCGGGGAGCAGTACTTC
TRBD1	TRBV27	TRBJ2-5	-	CASSGTGLWETQYF	TGTGCCAGCAGTGGGACAGGGTTATGGGAGACCCAGTACTTC
TRBD1	TRBV2	TRBJ2-5	few	CASTWGQGGETQYF	TGTGCCAGCACCTGGGGACAGGGAGGAGAGACCCAGTACTTC
-	TRBV19	TRBJ1-1	-	CASSMGGTTEAFF	TGTGCCAGTAGTATGGGGGGGACCACTGAAGCTTTCTTT
TRBD1	TRBV6-5	TRBJ2-7	-	CASSYQTGALYEQYF	TGTGCCAGCAGTTACCAAACAGGGGCCCTCTACGAGCAGTACTTC
TRBD2	TRBV14	TRBJ2-5	-	CASSQGKLAGRETQYF	TGTGCCAGCAGCCAAGGCAAACTAGCGGGGAGAGAGACCCAGTACTTC
-	TRBV6-5	TRBJ1-2	-	CASSPTGQLEGYTF	TGTGCCAGCAGTCCAACTGGACAACTTGAGGGCTACACCTTC
TRBD2	TRBV28	TRBJ2-1	-	CASSTRAAGGRNEQFF	TGTGCCAGCAGCACACGGGCTGCGGGAGGGCGCAATGAGCAGTTCTTC
TRBD2	TRBV28	TRBJ2-1	-	CASSPLMGGPRNEQFF	TGTGCCAGCAGTCCTCTTATGGGAGGGCCTAGGAATGAGCAGTTCTTC
-	TRBV6-5	TRBJ1-2	-	CASSQKTGNYGYTF	TGTGCCAGCAGTCAGAAGACAGGCAACTATGGCTACACCTTC
TRBD1	TRBV11-2	TRBJ2-7	-	CASSLPGQGYEQYF	TGTGCCAGCAGCTTGCCGGGACAGGGCTACGAGCAGTACTTC
TRBD1	TRBV10-3	TRBJ2-2	-	CAISESGLGTGLVGELFF	TGTGCCATCAGTGAGTCAGGCTTAGGGACAGGACTCGTCGGGGAGCTGTTTTTT
TRBD1	TRBV4-1	TRBJ1-2	-	CASSQDHGTGFSYTF	TGCGCCAGCAGCCAAGATCACGGGACAGGGTTTAGCTACACCTTC
-	TRBV15	TRBJ1-4	-	CATTPRSANEKLFF	TGTGCCACCACCCCGCGGTCGGCTAATGAAAAACTGTTTTTT
TRBD2	TRBV30	TRBJ2-7	-	CAWSNSAGGSYEQYF	TGTGCCTGGAGTAATTCGGCGGGGGGCTCCTACGAGCAGTACTTC
TRBD2	TRBV5-1	TRBJ2-7	-	CASSGTSGTYEQYF	TGCGCCAGCAGCGGCACTAGCGGGACCTACGAGCAGTACTTC
-	TRBV4-1	TRBJ2-1	-	CASSQASVESYNEQFF	TGCGCCAGCAGCCAAGCGTCGGTGGAGAGCTACAATGAGCAGTTCTTC
TRBD2	TRBV9	TRBJ2-3	-	CASSALAGGPRDTQYF	TGTGCCAGCAGCGCTTTAGCGGGGGGCCCGCGAGATACGCAGTATTTT
TRBD1	TRBV4-1	TRBJ1-6	-	CASSQRTTGGPNSPLHF	TGCGCCAGCAGCCAGAGGACGACAGGGGGACCCAATTCACCCCTCCACTTT
TRBD2	TRBV6-5	TRBJ2-1	-	CASSFTGLAGVNEQFF	TGTGCCAGCAGTTTTACGGGACTAGCGGGGGTCAATGAGCAGTTCTTC
-	TRBV19	TRBJ2-1	-	CASSIGREQFF	TGTGCCAGTAGTATAGGCAGAGAGCAGTTCTTC
-	TRBV23-1	TRBJ2-7	-	CASTPLPSPRYPEQYF	TGCGCCAGCACCCCACTACCCTCTCCCAGATACCCCGAGCAGTACTTC
-	TRBV11-2	TRBJ2-1	-	CASSPETANEQFF	TGTGCCAGCAGCCCAGAGACAGCGAATGAGCAGTTCTTC
TRBD1	TRBV27	TRBJ1-2	-	CASRTTGGNYGYTF	TGTGCCAGCAGAACCACAGGGGGCAACTATGGCTACACCTTC
-	TRBV19	TRBJ1-2	once	CASTKMAGKMVANYGYTF	TGTGCCAGTACCAAGATGGCAGGTAAAATGGTGGCTAACTATGGCTACACCTTC
-	TRBV27	TRBJ2-1	-	CASSFSGDYNEQFF	TGTGCCAGCAGTTTTAGCGGTGACTACAATGAGCAGTTCTTC
-	TRBV19	TRBJ2-3	-	CASSIGSGGTSSDTQYF	TGTGCCAGTAGTATAGGTTCCGGTGGGACAAGCTCAGATACGCAGTATTTT
-	TRBV18	TRBJ2-5	once	CASSHPSTGQETQYF	TGTGCCAGCTCACATCCATCGACGGGACAAGAGACCCAGTACTTC
-	TRBV28	TRBJ1-2	-	CATHLGANYGYTF	TGTGCCACGCACCTTGGAGCGAACTATGGCTACACCTTC
TRBD2	TRBV4-1	TRBJ2-3	-	CASSQVRGVRNTQYF	TGCGCCAGCAGCCAAGTCCGGGGGGTAAGAAATACGCAGTATTTT